Listed here are 9 T cell receptor beta chains from one sample, sequenced in a study of shared clonotypes between healthy human individuals. Sequenced by immunoSEQ multiplex PCR; TCRdb stores in-frame clones only, minus some. The table records 500,000 to 700,000 clones, around 96% of them present only once. Naive-designated CD8 cells lacked CD45RO, were positively enriched for CCR7, and omitted terminally differentiated effector memory CD45RA+ cells. The sequencing input was naive CD8+ T cells sorted from blood. Receptors were obtained from a woman under 40 in good health.

The chain recombines TRBV13 with TRBJ2-4; TRBD2 matches at 9 bases. After removal of 4 bases from V and 5 bases from J, the junction contained 3 bases not matched to a gene. The germline V gene has CDR1 PRHDT and CDR2 FYEKMQ (reference sequence). The CDR3 runs 14 residues. CDR3 DNA: TGTGCCAGCAGCTCGGGACTAGCAGAAAACATTCAGTACTTC. The encoded protein is CASSSGLAENIQYF.

The V and J genes are TRBV28 and TRBJ2-3; possibly TRBD1 or TRBD2 for D (5 bases each). Looked up from germline, CDR1 is MDHEN and CDR2 is SYDVKM. With 7 bases removed from V and 0 bases from J, the gap between germline ends came to 14 bases. The CDR3 extends over 15 amino acids. DNA for the CDR3: TGTGCCAGCACCCGGGACGGCACTAGCACAGATACGCAGTATTTT. This gives the protein CASTRDGTSTDTQYF.

The J gene is TRBJ2-5, the V gene TRBV27; 9 bases fit TRBD2. Trimming removed 2 bases from V and 11 bases from J; junction bases left unmatched: 15. Germline V CDR1 and CDR2: MNHEY, SMNVEV (reference sequence). The CDR3 sequence is 16 residues long. The CDR3 is CASSLGVGGRAGEQYF. For the CDR3, the DNA is TGTGCCAGCAGTTTAGGGGTTGGCGGGAGGGCCGGTGAGCAGTACTTC.

This chain joins TRBV11-2 and TRBJ2-5, with 8 bases identical to TRBD2. This CDR3 has 16 amino acids. Germline loops: CDR1 SGHAT, CDR2 FQNNGV. Unmatched junction bases numbered 7, after V lost 4 bases and J lost 0 bases. CDR3 in amino acids: CASSSVAGRDQETQYF. CDR3 in DNA: TGTGCCAGCAGCTCCGTAGCGGGAAGGGACCAAGAGACCCAGTACTTC.

The chain combines TRBV5-4 with TRBJ2-1; D possibly corresponds to TRBD2 (5 bases). CDR3 length: 16 amino acids. Germline values: CDR1 SGHNT, CDR2 YYREEE (reference sequence). Trimming took 2 bases from V and 2 from J, leaving 14 bases between them. The CDR3 DNA reads as TGTGCCAGCAGCTTTCTAGAGGGAGTCACCTACAATGAGCAGTTCTTC. Translating gives CASSFLEGVTYNEQFF.

This clone was observed a single time. The chain joins TRBV4-1 to TRBJ2-7; TRBD2 agrees at 10 bases. V was clipped by 9 bases and J by 7 bases; unmatched bases: 12. The germline V gene encodes CDR1 MGHRA and CDR2 YSYEKL. The CDR3 runs 14 residues. The CDR3, as DNA: TGCGCCAGTAATCGGACTAGCGGTCCGACGGAGCAGTACTTC. As protein: CASNRTSGPTEQYF.

The chain combines TRBV14 with TRBJ1-4, with TRBD1 matching 7 bases. CDR3 length: 16 residues. V shed 4 bases and J 5 bases; nucleotides not matched to a gene: 10. Germline V lookup: CDR1 SGHDN, CDR2 FVKESK. CDR3 in DNA: TGTGCCAGCAGCCTGTTTGCGTTACAGGGGAATGAAAAACTGTTTTTT. Translation: CASSLFALQGNEKLFF.

Details on this clone: This specimen includes other DNA sequences encoding the same CDR3. V usage is TRBV27 and J usage is TRBJ2-1; TRBD2 matches at 12 bases. This CDR3 spans 14 amino acids. The germline gives CDR1 MNHEY, CDR2 SMNVEV (reference sequence). The J segment lost 2 bases and the V segment lost 8 bases, leaving 1 base of the junction unmatched. CDR3 DNA sequence: TGTGCCAGCGGACTAGCGGGACCCTACAATGAGCAGTTCTTC. This gives the protein CASGLAGPYNEQFF.

The CDR3 nucleotides read TGTGCCAGCAGTTTCGGGACAGGGGACATTGCGGTCAATCAGCCCCAGCATTTT. This codes for CASSFGTGDIAVNQPQHF. The V call is TRBV28, the J call TRBJ1-5; 10 nucleotides match TRBD1. The CDR3 has 18 residues. V shed 3 bases, J shed 3 bases, and the junction held 11 bases outside the gene matches. Per the germline V gene, CDR1 is MDHEN and CDR2 is SYDVKM.